This TCR beta chain emerged from a study of PD-1 blockade in classical Hodgkin lymphoma (dated by TCRdb to 2020 to 2021). About the full investigation: The study used TCR beta sequencing and CyTOF to define a peripheral blood immune signature of response to PD-1 blockade in classical Hodgkin lymphoma. The paper's findings and limits, for the study overall: Newly diagnosed patients were reported to have lower baseline TCR diversity than healthy donors, and relapsed/refractory patients were reported to have lower baseline TCR diversity still. Only a single clinical trial cohort was studied, and what caused the repertoire differences, possibly disease activity or prior therapy, remained undefined.

The Qiagen DNeasy kit was used to extract genomic DNA from unsorted PBMCs and from the negatively selected CD4+ and CD8+ fractions. Using primers that anneal to V and J segments, immunoSEQ multiplex PCR amplified the TCR beta CDR3 regions. A synthetic immune receptor repertoire was used to minimize amplification bias, and remaining bias was computationally removed after sequencing. On the study's bioinformatics: Repertoire diversity was quantified as the Shannon entropy index using custom Python scripts. Unsorted, CD4+ and CD8+ repertoires were analyzed separately, except for combined analyses in which CD4+ and CD8+ sequences were merged in silico. Entries here come from immuneACCESS through TCRdb and include only in-frame sequences with V and J called. Some clones fail to appear in such tables; in the studies checked, an unresolved V gene covers under half of the shortfall, and the cause of the remainder is unknown. V and J calls and clone size are as listed in that table; D and trimming were resolved from the DNA. Within this sample are roughly 32,000 clones, with roughly 94% of them counted one time only. Clones ranked in the top ten supply over 2% of the sample.

The intended sense of this specimen's time point label: newly diagnosed, previously untreated cHL patient sample. As a comparison group for the relapsed/refractory trial patients, PBMCs were sequenced from patients with newly diagnosed, previously untreated classical Hodgkin lymphoma. Peripheral blood was collected in 8 mL Vacutainer Cell Preparation Tubes, from which PBMCs were isolated by centrifugation and then cryopreserved. About this clone: Its binding antigen is unknown. No clone much larger than this one lies a single base away; base qualities are absent.

The CDR3 runs 15 amino acids, cysteine and phenylalanine included. The retained sequence is limited to the CDR3, 45 bases, with the frame set at the first base. The germline V gene specifies SGHRS as CDR1 and YFSETQ as CDR2. V and J lose 4 bases and 5 bases, and a span of 18 bases separates them. Sequencing was performed on peripheral blood mononuclear cells (PBMCs). The TCR was taken from a human donor with classical Hodgkin lymphoma. The rearrangement joined TRBV5-1 to TRBJ2-5; TRBD2 is a possible D gene, resting on 8 matching bases. The CDR3 amino acid sequence is: CASSRGLGGGETQYF. In nucleotides, the sequence is TGCGCCAGCAGCAGGGGACTAGGGGGCGGGGAGACCCAGTACTTC.